Below, 15 T cell receptor beta chains from the same sample are listed, as sequenced in a study of cytomegalovirus exposure and HLA in healthy donors. The PCR employed 60 Vbeta primers together with 13 Jbeta primers. Generated by immunoSEQ multiplex PCR, the TCRdb table keeps only in-frame clones and is missing some. The sample lists about 130,000 clones, about 70% seen once, with approximately 2% in the top ten. Sequenced input: PBMCs. These TCRs come from a woman aged 55-69 years in good health and CMV-seropositive.

This chain links TRBV7-9 with TRBJ2-1, with a possible D match to TRBD2 (5 bases). The CDR3 length is 11 residues. CDR1 is SEHNR, CDR2 FQNEAQ, per germline (reference sequence). The ends were cut back, 3 bases at V and 12 bases at J, with 9 bases in the middle. The CDR3 region has the DNA TGTGCCAGCAGCTTGGACTCCGGGCAGTTCTTC. Protein sequence: CASSLDSGQFF.

Here the CDR3 DNA reads TGTGCCAGCAGCCTGGTGGAGGGGCGGAATGAGCAGTTCTTC. Translating it yields CASSLVEGRNEQFF. The V and J genes are TRBV7-2 and TRBJ2-1; weak D call: TRBD2 (6 bases). The germline V gene encodes CDR1 SGHTA and CDR2 FQGNSA. The V and J ends lost 5 bases and 7 bases respectively, with 15 bases between them. This CDR3 has 14 residues.

Details on this clone: A read error may produce the germline difference seen at one junction end. The chain uses TRBV28 and TRBJ1-2, with TRBD1 matching 9 bases. Germline CDR1 is MDHEN and CDR2 is SYDVKM. CDR3 length: 14 amino acids. CDR3 DNA: TGTGCCGGCAGTTCGGGACAGGGCAACTATGGCTACACCTTC. Protein: CAGSSGQGNYGYTF.

The V call is TRBV7-2, the J call TRBJ1-2, with TRBD1 identical over 8 bases. This CDR3 is built from 13 residues. The V and J ends lost 9 bases and 1 base, in that order; junction bases with no gene match: 4. Looked up from germline, CDR1 is SGHTA and CDR2 is FQGNSA. The CDR3 is CASQGADNYGYTF. The CDR3 region has the DNA TGTGCCAGTCAGGGGGCGGATAACTATGGCTACACCTTC.

The rearrangement links TRBV5-6 to TRBJ2-1; maybe TRBD1 (5 bases). The ends were cut back, 1 base at V and 5 bases at J, with 7 bases in the middle. Germline assignment: CDR1 SGHDT and CDR2 YYEEEE. The CDR3 totals 13 residues. The CDR3 DNA sequence: TGTGCCAGCAGCTTGAGGGGAAACAATGAGCAGTTCTTC. Translating it yields CASSLRGNNEQFF.

The genes are TRBV28 and TRBJ1-2; D not resolved. The CDR3 is 13 amino acids. V dropped 5 bases and J dropped 4 bases, with 11 bases sitting between them. Germline V gene lookup returns CDR1 MDHEN and CDR2 SYDVKM. The CDR3 loop is CASSDYSRYGYTF. CDR3 nucleotides: TGTGCCAGCAGTGACTACTCACGCTATGGCTACACCTTC.

The J gene is TRBJ1-2, the V gene TRBV6-1; 7 bases line up with TRBD1. Looked up from germline, CDR1 is MNHNS and CDR2 is SASEGT. V was clipped by 6 bases and J by 4 bases; unmatched bases: 8. CDR3 size: 14 residues. The CDR3 DNA reads TGTGCCAGCAGAGAGAAGGGGGCCCTCTATGGCTACACCTTC. Its protein product is CASREKGALYGYTF.

The chain couples TRBV5-1 to TRBJ1-1, with D tentatively TRBD1 (5 bases). This CDR3 is built from 13 residues. From germline, CDR1 is SGHRS and CDR2 YFSETQ. Trimming removed 6 bases at V and 1 base at J, with 10 bases between. CDR3 protein: CASTQDRNTEAFF. CDR3 sequence (DNA): TGCGCCAGCACCCAAGACAGGAACACTGAAGCTTTCTTT.

The rearrangement links TRBV18 to TRBJ1-1; 7 bases line up with TRBD1. The V and J ends lost 3 bases and 4 bases, in that order; junction bases with no gene match: 8. Germline values: CDR1 KGHSH, CDR2 LQKENI. The CDR3 totals 15 residues. The CDR3 reads CASSPQTGSPTEAFF. The DNA of the CDR3 is TGTGCCAGCTCACCCCAGACAGGGAGCCCCACTGAAGCTTTCTTT.

This chain uses TRBV6-5 with TRBJ1-2; no reliable D call. The CDR3 extends over 11 amino acids. In germline, CDR1 is MNHEY, CDR2 SVGAGI. V lost 6 bases to trimming and J lost 8 bases, with 10 bases between them. CDR3 sequence (DNA): TGTGCCAGCAGCGGGGTGGAAGGCTACACCTTC. Protein sequence: CASSGVEGYTF.

This clone showed up just a few times. The chain is built from TRBV28 and TRBJ2-1; 10 bases match TRBD2. This CDR3 has 14 residues. Germline lookup yields CDR1 MDHEN and CDR2 SYDVKM. The ends lost 5 bases at V and 8 bases at J; junction bases unmatched: 6. The CDR3 nucleotides are TGTGCCAGCAGTGAAGCGGGAGGGCCAGATGAGCAGTTCTTC. This translates into CASSEAGGPDEQFF.

This clone showed up just a few times. This sequence joins TRBV27 and TRBJ2-7; 8 nucleotides line up with TRBD1. Germline trimming cut 2 bases from V and 7 bases from J; bases unmatched to any gene: 4. The CDR3 loop spans 13 amino acids. Germline CDR1 and CDR2: MNHEY and SMNVEV (reference sequence). The CDR3 DNA reads TGTGCCAGCAGTTTAAGGACAGGGTGGGAGCAGTACTTC. It is translated as CASSLRTGWEQYF.

The rearrangement joins TRBV5-5 to TRBJ1-5; D gene ambiguous. The CDR3 has 14 residues. The V and J ends lost 0 bases and 3 bases respectively, with 7 bases between them. Germline V gene lookup returns CDR1 SGHKS and CDR2 YYEKEE (reference sequence). The DNA of the CDR3 is TGTGCCAGCAGCTTGGGTCAGATCAATCAGCCCCAGCATTTT. Translation: CASSLGQINQPQHF.

This clone was recorded a few times. The chain carries TRBV28 and TRBJ1-2, with D possibly matching TRBD1 (5 bases). The V end was cut by 2 bases, the J end by 5 bases, with 6 bases between. Germline V gene lookup returns CDR1 MDHEN and CDR2 SYDVKM. The CDR3 sequence is 12 residues long. The CDR3 is CASSLPGYGYTF. CDR3 sequence (DNA): TGTGCCAGCAGTTTACCAGGGTATGGCTACACCTTC.

The chain couples TRBV28 to TRBJ1-2, with unresolved D. V lost 2 bases, J lost 7 bases, and 8 bases lay in between. The CDR3 has 12 amino acids. Germline CDR1 reads MDHEN; CDR2 reads SYDVKM. CDR3 residues: CASSLGQSGYTF. In DNA form, the CDR3 reads TGTGCCAGCAGTTTAGGTCAGTCTGGCTACACCTTC.